This T cell receptor beta chain was recorded in a study of T cells in Graves' hyperthyroidism and ophthalmopathy. RNA transcripts provided the source from which TCR beta CDR3 regions were amplified. The primer set for the first-round RT-PCR of the TCR CDR3 was HTBI. TCRdb re-called the multiplex PCR reads with MiXCR, one entry per CDR3 protein. Among about 210,000 distinct CDR3 sequences listed, 15% to 20% were seen once. Study-wide results and caveats: The blood repertoire included most of the expanded thyroid clonotypes above 0.001.

This clonotype occurred a few times. The antigen is not known. This CDR3 contains 15 residues. CDR1 and CDR2 (germline): DFQATT, SNEGSKA (reference sequence). Germline trimming cut 1 base from V and 2 bases from J; bases unmatched to any gene: 7. This receptor was obtained from a man aged 45 to 65 with Graves' hyperthyroidism. Sequenced material: blood. The genes are TRBV20-1 and TRBJ2-5; TRBD2 matches 7 bases. CDR3 sequence (DNA): TGCAGTGCTAGAGGTATCACTAGCGATCAAGAGACCCAGTACTTC. It yields the protein CSARGITSDQETQYF.